The 26 T cell receptor beta chains presented below share a single source sample, sequenced in a study. The sorted Tregs were CD4+CD25+CD127-/low cells. TCRdb redid the calling of the 5' RACE reads with MiXCR, one entry per CDR3 protein. This table has 40,000 to 55,000 distinct CDR3 sequences, 22% appearing once. The sample taken for sequencing was Tregs sorted from a lymph node. These receptors all come from a female donor with breast cancer.

This clonotype has more than one count but fewer than ten. The V gene is TRBV20-1, the J gene TRBJ2-1, with TRBD2 matching 8 bases. The CDR3 sequence is 15 residues long. V shed 8 bases, J shed 1 base, and the junction held 10 bases outside the gene matches. The germline CDR1 and CDR2 sequences are DFQATT and SNEGSKA (reference sequence). CDR3 in amino acids: CSTTSGSFSYNEQFF. The CDR3 coding sequence is TGCAGTACCACTAGCGGATCCTTTTCCTACAATGAGCAGTTCTTC.

This clonotype occurred a few times. CDR3 region: CTGDRGSNNYGYTF. The CDR3, as DNA: TGCACGGGAGACAGGGGTTCAAATAACTATGGCTACACCTTC. This sequence joins TRBV20-1 and TRBJ1-2; 8 bases are a match to TRBD1. This CDR3 contains 14 residues. From germline, CDR1 is DFQATT and CDR2 SNEGSKA (reference sequence).

The table lists this clonotype with many counts. One end of the junction does not line up with germline, which may come from a read error. V usage is TRBV7-6 and J usage is TRBJ1-6; tentatively, D is TRBD1 (6 bases). Per germline, CDR1 SGHVS and CDR2 FNYEAQ. This CDR3 contains 13 residues. CDR3 DNA: TGTGCCAGTCGGACAGTTCCGAATTCACCTCTCCACTTT. This sequence encodes CASRTVPNSPLHF.

This clonotype was recorded many times. This chain uses TRBV6-6 with TRBJ1-6, with D uncertain. Germline V gene data show CDR1 as MNHNY and CDR2 as SVGAGI (reference sequence). V lost 5 bases and J lost 9, with 23 bases in between. The CDR3 extends over 17 amino acids. The CDR3 is CASSESFGVRRGSPLHF. Written as DNA, the CDR3 is TGTGCCAGCAGTGAATCCTTCGGGGTCCGACGGGGTTCACCCCTCCACTTT.

This clonotype was seen a few times. The chain recombines TRBV25-1 with TRBJ2-1; TRBD2 is a possible D gene (5 bases). The length of the CDR3 is 15 residues. Germline loops: CDR1 MGHDK, CDR2 SYGVNS. Trimming took off 5 bases at V and 3 bases at J, with 14 bases between the two ends. The CDR3 DNA reads as TGTGCCAGCAGTACCGGAGGTGGATACTACAATGAGCAGTTCTTC. Its translation: CASSTGGGYYNEQFF. The entire variable domain, with the rest obtained from reference TRBV25-1 and TRBJ2-1, is as follows: EADIYQTPRYLVIGTGKKITLECSQTMGHDKMYWYQQDPGMELHLIHYSYGVNSTEKGDLSSESTVSRIRTEHFPLTLESARPSHTSQYLCASSTGGGYYNEQFFGPGTRLTVL.

This clonotype occurred many times. The CDR3 region is CASRLGGGFTYEQYF. CDR3 DNA: TGTGCCAGCAGGCTGGGGGGAGGCTTTACCTACGAGCAGTACTTC. The chain combines TRBV28 with TRBJ2-7, with D possibly TRBD2 on 6 matching bases. CDR1 is MDHEN and CDR2 is SYDVKM in the germline V gene. V lost 6 bases and J lost 2, with 17 bases in between. This CDR3 has 15 amino acids.

This clonotype was seen at least ten times. The chain has TRBV27 and TRBJ2-3; possibly TRBD1 for D (6 bases). The V and J ends lost 5 bases and 3 bases respectively, with 12 bases between them. The CDR3 runs 14 residues. CDR1 and CDR2 (germline): MNHEY, SMNVEV (reference sequence). CDR3 nucleotide sequence: TGTGCCAGCAGTCCCCGAACAGGGACAGATACGCAGTATTTT. Protein sequence: CASSPRTGTDTQYF.

This clonotype has at least ten counts. V is TRBV4-2 and J is TRBJ1-1; D gene unclear. Germline CDR1 is LGHNA and CDR2 is YNFKEQ. The CDR3 length is 14 residues. V dropped 0 bases and J dropped 2 bases, with 7 bases sitting between them. CDR3 sequence reads: CASSQDRGNTEAFF. The CDR3 nucleotides read TGTGCCAGCAGCCAAGATAGAGGAAACACTGAAGCTTTCTTT.

This clonotype was recorded a few times. One end of the junction is discordant with germline, which a read error may explain. This chain connects TRBV6-5 to TRBJ1-1; TRBD1 matches at 7 bases. Germline values: CDR1 MNHEY, CDR2 SVGAGI. This CDR3 has 15 amino acids. CDR3 loop: CAGSYSTGMNTEAFF. The CDR3 nucleotides are TGTGCCGGCAGTTACTCGACAGGGATGAACACTGAAGCTTTCTTT.

This clonotype appeared many times. V is TRBV15 and J is TRBJ2-2; a possible D gene is TRBD2 (6 bases). Germline values: CDR1 LNHNV, CDR2 YYDKDF (reference sequence). With 0 bases removed from V and 3 bases from J, the gap between germline ends came to 14 bases. The CDR3 covers 17 residues. CDR3 sequence reads: CATSRERQEGYTGELFF. The CDR3 DNA is TGTGCCACCAGCAGAGAACGGCAGGAGGGGTACACCGGGGAGCTGTTTTTT.

This clonotype was seen at least ten times. The chain uses TRBV9 and TRBJ2-7, with D unresolved. Germline V lookup: CDR1 SGDLS, CDR2 YYNGEE. The length of the CDR3 is 16 residues. Trimming shortened V by 0 bases and J by 1 base, and 14 bases separated the two germline ends. CDR3 loop: CASSVGRRSSSYEQYF. CDR3 DNA sequence: TGTGCCAGCAGCGTAGGTCGACGCTCTTCTTCCTACGAGCAGTACTTC.

The table lists this clonotype with many counts. V gene TRBV6-5 combines with J gene TRBJ2-1; D is possibly TRBD1 or TRBD2 (5 bases each). V dropped 11 bases and J dropped 2 bases, with 19 bases sitting between them. The CDR3 is 15 amino acids. In germline, CDR1 is MNHEY, CDR2 SVGAGI. In DNA, the CDR3 is TGTGCCTCGGCACGGGGCGGATCTCCCTACAATGAGCAGTTCTTC. Translating it yields CASARGGSPYNEQFF.

There are many counts of this clonotype. This rearrangement joins TRBV28 to TRBJ2-1; possible D gene TRBD2, 5 bases. The germline CDR1 and CDR2 sequences are MDHEN and SYDVKM. This CDR3 has 13 residues. The V end lost 6 bases, the J end lost 3 bases, and 9 bases lay between the germline ends. CDR3 in amino acids: CASSGGGYNEQFF. As DNA, the CDR3 is TGTGCCAGCAGCGGTGGAGGCTACAATGAGCAGTTCTTC. The complete variable domain, with remaining parts taken from reference TRBV28 and TRBJ2-1, reads DVKVTQSSRYLVKRTGEKVFLECVQDMDHENMFWYRQDPGLGLRLIYFSYDVKMKEKGDIPEGYSVSREKKERFSLILESASTNQTSMYLCASSGGGYNEQFFGPGTRLTVL.

Many counts were recorded for this clonotype. The chain couples TRBV4-1 to TRBJ1-2; no clear D gene. The V end lost 4 bases, the J end lost 2 bases, and 20 bases lay between the germline ends. In germline, CDR1 is MGHRA, CDR2 YSYEKL. The CDR3 extends over 17 amino acids. CDR3 sequence: CASSPIPAEEPNYGYTF. The CDR3 DNA sequence: TGCGCCAGCAGCCCAATTCCAGCAGAGGAACCAAACTATGGCTACACCTTC.

For this clonotype: A much larger clone sits a single nucleotide away, making a read error possible. This chain connects TRBV5-1 to TRBJ2-7, with D possibly being TRBD1 or TRBD2 (5 bases each). Germline V gene data show CDR1 as SGHRS and CDR2 as YFSETQ. The CDR3 runs to 15 residues. This CDR3 is CTSSLAGTNFYEQYF. Here the CDR3 DNA reads TGCACCAGCAGCTTGGCTGGGACGAATTTTTACGAGCAGTACTTC.

This chain links TRBV4-1 with TRBJ2-6; D call uncertain. Germline CDR1 and CDR2: MGHRA and YSYEKL. The CDR3 is 15 amino acids. The germline V and J ends were trimmed by 1 base and 2 bases, with 6 bases remaining between them. CDR3 nucleotide sequence: TGCGCCAGCAGCCAAGGTGGGGCTGGGGCCAACGTCCTGACTTTC. Translating it yields CASSQGGAGANVLTF.

The table lists this clonotype with many counts. The rearrangement links TRBV27 to TRBJ2-3; weak D call: TRBD2 (7 bases). This CDR3 comprises 16 residues. CDR1 is MNHEY and CDR2 is SMNVEV in the germline V gene (reference sequence). The V gene lost 6 bases and the J gene lost 3 bases, with 19 bases spanning the gap. The CDR3 here is CASSPWGRESTDTQYF. The CDR3 DNA sequence: TGTGCCAGCAGCCCTTGGGGGCGGGAGTCTACAGATACGCAGTATTTT.

In this sample, this clonotype turned up many times. The rearrangement links TRBV4-1 to TRBJ2-3; 7 bases align to TRBD1. The ends lost 5 bases at V and 4 bases at J; junction bases unmatched: 9. Germline V lookup: CDR1 MGHRA, CDR2 YSYEKL. The CDR3 contains 15 residues. CDR3 DNA: TGCGCCAGCAGCATTACGACAGGGTTGCCAGATACGCAGTATTTT. Amino acids: CASSITTGLPDTQYF.

This sequence joins TRBV20-1 and TRBJ2-5; the D gene is possibly TRBD1 (7 bases). The CDR3 is made up of 15 amino acids. The V gene lost 5 bases and the J gene lost 2 bases, with 18 bases spanning the gap. Looked up from germline, CDR1 is DFQATT and CDR2 is SNEGSKA (reference sequence). The CDR3 region has the DNA TGCAGTGCTCCGAGAGGGGGGACAGTACAAGAGACCCAGTACTTC. It encodes CSAPRGGTVQETQYF.

Regarding this clonotype: A much larger clone lies one base from this, so it may be a read error. The rearrangement uses TRBV6-5 and TRBJ2-5, with 13 bases lining up with TRBD2. CDR3 length equals 16 residues. The trim removed 2 bases at V and 6 bases at J, leaving 6 bases unmatched. Germline CDR1 and CDR2: MNHEY and SVGAGI. CDR3 in DNA: TGTGCCAGCAGTTACGCGCCGGGACTAGCGGGAAAGACCCAGTACTTC. Protein product: CASSYAPGLAGKTQYF.

Only a few counts were recorded for this clonotype. The chain couples TRBV18 to TRBJ2-5; the D is unclear. CDR3 size: 11 residues. V lost 4 bases to trimming and J lost 5 bases, with 5 bases between them. Germline CDR1 KGHSH, CDR2 LQKENI. CDR3 DNA sequence: TGTGCCAGCTCACTTCAGGAGACCCAGTACTTC. The encoded protein is CASSLQETQYF. The entire variable domain, with the rest obtained from reference TRBV18 and TRBJ2-5, is as follows: NAGVMQNPRHLVRRRGQEARLRCSPMKGHSHVYWYRQLPEEGLKFMVYLQKENIIDESGMPKERFSAEFPKEGPSILRIQQVVRGDSAAYFCASSLQETQYFGPGTRLLVL.

The genes are TRBV18 and TRBJ2-5; possibly TRBD1 for D (6 bases). CDR3 length: 13 residues. Trimming removed 6 bases from V and 1 base from J, with 9 bases in between. CDR1 is KGHSH and CDR2 is LQKENI in the germline V gene. The CDR3 DNA sequence: TGTGCCAGCTCGCCGACAGGCCAAGAGACCCAGTACTTC. As protein: CASSPTGQETQYF.

About this clonotype itself: A much larger clone lies one base from this, so it may be a read error. This sequence joins TRBV28 and TRBJ2-1, with no clear D. CDR3 length: 15 residues. CDR1 and CDR2 from the germline V gene are MDHEN and SYDVKM. DNA of the CDR3: TGTGCCAGCAGTTTACTAGGCCAGCTTTACAATGAGCAGCTCTTC. Translated: CASSLLGQLYNEQLF.

The chain couples TRBV28 to TRBJ1-6; weak D call: TRBD1 (5 bases). Trimming removed 6 bases at V and 4 bases at J, with 10 bases between. CDR1 is MDHEN, CDR2 SYDVKM, per germline. There are 14 residues in the CDR3. Written as DNA, the CDR3 is TGTGCCAGCAGACTTCGACAGTATAATTCACCCCTCCACTTT. Translation: CASRLRQYNSPLHF.

As concerns this clonotype: A single base separates this from a much larger clone, so it may be a read error. The chain couples TRBV20-1 to TRBJ2-7; 8 bases are shared with TRBD1. The CDR3 spans 14 residues. Germline lookup yields CDR1 DFQATT and CDR2 SNEGSKA (reference sequence). Trimming at V came to 2 bases and at J to 3 bases, leaving 6 bases not matched to a gene. The CDR3 reads CSARSVTGVYEQYF. CDR3 DNA: TGCAGTGCTAGATCCGTGACAGGGGTCTACGAGCAGTACTTC.

This clonotype was observed at least ten times. This chain connects TRBV5-1 to TRBJ2-1; D gene ambiguous. V was cut by 4 bases and J by 12 bases, with 17 bases left in between. Germline loops: CDR1 SGHRS, CDR2 YFSETQ. There are 13 residues in the CDR3. CDR3 amino acids: CASSPAGAFRQFF. CDR3 nucleotide sequence: TGCGCCAGCAGCCCGGCCGGAGCATTTCGGCAGTTCTTC.